What follows describes a single T cell receptor (beta chain). The data originate from a study of blood T cell repertoires in COVID-19. In the study overall: Nucleic acid was either cDNA or gDNA, and it came from T cells, B-cell-depleted T cells, or PBMCs.

TCRdb's copy holds only in-frame clones and misses some; the assay was immunoSEQ multiplex PCR. The sample has some 150,000 clones, under 90% seen once. Trimming removed 2 bases at V and 10 bases at J, with 7 bases between. Germline values: CDR1 SGHRS, CDR2 YFSETQ. CDR3 size: 11 residues. This receptor was obtained from a woman under 30 who had been exposed to COVID-19. The J gene is TRBJ2-1, the V gene TRBV5-1; tentatively, D is TRBD2 (6 bases). Source material: PBMCs or T cells enriched from blood (not recorded which). This chain's CDR3 is CASSFREEQFF. The CDR3, as DNA: TGCGCCAGCAGCTTTCGGGAGGAGCAGTTCTTC.